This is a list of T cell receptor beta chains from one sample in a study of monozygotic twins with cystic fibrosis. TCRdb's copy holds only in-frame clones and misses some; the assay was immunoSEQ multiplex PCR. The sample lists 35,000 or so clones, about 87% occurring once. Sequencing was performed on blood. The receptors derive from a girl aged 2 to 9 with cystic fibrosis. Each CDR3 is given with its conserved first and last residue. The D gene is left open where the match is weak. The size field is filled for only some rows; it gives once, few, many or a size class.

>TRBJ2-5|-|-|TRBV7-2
CASSIIFRQTQYF
TGTGCCAGCAGCATTATTTTTCGGCAGACCCAGTACTTC
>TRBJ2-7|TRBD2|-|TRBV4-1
CASSQDLTSGVGDEQYF
TGCGCCAGCAGCCAAGATTTAACTAGCGGGGTGGGGGACGAGCAGTACTTC
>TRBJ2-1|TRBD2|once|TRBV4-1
CASSQDRASGGDNEQFF
TGCGCCAGCAGCCAAGATAGGGCTAGCGGGGGCGACAATGAGCAGTTCTTC
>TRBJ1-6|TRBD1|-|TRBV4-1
CASSQKTGNNSPLHF
TGCGCCAGCAGCCAAAAGACAGGGAATAATTCACCCCTCCACTTT
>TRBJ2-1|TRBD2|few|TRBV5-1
CASSSGTSGGADEQFF
TGCGCCAGCAGCTCAGGGACTAGCGGGGGGGCCGATGAGCAGTTCTTC
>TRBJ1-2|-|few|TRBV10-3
CAISYRVEYGYTF
TGTGCCATCAGTTACAGGGTAGAGTATGGCTACACCTTC
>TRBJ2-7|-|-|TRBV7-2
CASSLEVLTYEQYF
TGTGCCAGCAGCTTAGAGGTGCTCACCTACGAGCAGTACTTC
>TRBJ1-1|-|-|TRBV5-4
CASSLNRAMNTEAFF
TGTGCCAGCAGCCTAAACAGGGCCATGAACACTGAAGCTTTCTTT
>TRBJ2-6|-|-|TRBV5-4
CASSHESGGANVLTF
TGTGCCAGCAGCCACGAGTCGGGTGGGGCCAACGTCCTGACTTTC
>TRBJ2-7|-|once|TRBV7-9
CASSAGYYYEQYF
TGTGCCAGCAGCGCGGGATATTACTACGAGCAGTACTTC
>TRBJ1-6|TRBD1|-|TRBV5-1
CASSHRGRNSPLHF
TGCGCCAGCAGCCACAGGGGGCGAAATTCACCCCTCCACTTT
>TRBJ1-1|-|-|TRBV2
CASMQEFEAFF
TGTGCCAGCATGCAGGAGTTTGAAGCTTTCTTT
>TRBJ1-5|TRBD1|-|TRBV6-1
CASSDRGNADQPQHF
TGTGCCAGCAGCGACAGGGGGAACGCCGATCAGCCCCAGCATTTT
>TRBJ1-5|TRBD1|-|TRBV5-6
CASSLAGGGQPQHF
TGTGCCAGCAGCTTGGCAGGGGGCGGTCAGCCCCAGCATTTT
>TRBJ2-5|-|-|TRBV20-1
CSASLQTQYF
TGCAGTGCTAGTCTGCAGACCCAGTACTTC
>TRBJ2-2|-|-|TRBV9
CASSVDSLAGAGELFF
TGTGCCAGCAGCGTAGATTCACTAGCCGGCGCCGGGGAGCTGTTTTTT
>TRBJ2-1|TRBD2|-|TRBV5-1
CASSFAGLAGVYNEQFF
TGCGCCAGCAGCTTTGCGGGACTAGCGGGGGTATACAATGAGCAGTTCTTC
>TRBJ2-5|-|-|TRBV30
CAWGGGGQETQYF
TGTGCCTGGGGGGGCGGGGGTCAAGAGACCCAGTACTTC
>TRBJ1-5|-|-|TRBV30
CAWSGGEISNQPQHF
TGTGCCTGGAGTGGCGGTGAAATTAGCAATCAGCCCCAGCATTTT
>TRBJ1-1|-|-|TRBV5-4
CASRQGTEAFF
TGTGCCAGCAGACAGGGCACTGAAGCTTTCTTT
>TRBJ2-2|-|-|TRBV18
CASSPLGHPNTGELFF
TGTGCCAGCTCACCACTAGGACATCCGAACACCGGGGAGCTGTTTTTT
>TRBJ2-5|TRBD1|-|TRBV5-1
CASSKGQHQETQYF
TGCGCCAGCAGCAAGGGACAGCACCAAGAGACCCAGTACTTC
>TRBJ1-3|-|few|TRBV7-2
CASSTYRDLGNTIYF
TGTGCCAGCAGCACATATCGGGACCTTGGAAACACCATATATTTT
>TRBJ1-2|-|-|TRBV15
CATSREYRTNYGYTF
TGTGCCACCAGCAGAGAGTACAGAACTAACTATGGCTACACCTTC
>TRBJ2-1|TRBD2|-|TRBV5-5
CASSETSGGANEQFF
TGTGCCAGCAGCGAGACTAGCGGGGGGGCCAATGAGCAGTTCTTC
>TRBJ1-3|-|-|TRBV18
CASSPGALFSGNTIYF
TGTGCCAGCTCACCGGGGGCGTTGTTCTCTGGAAACACCATATATTTT
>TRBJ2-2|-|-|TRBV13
CASSLGLTGPGELFF
TGTGCCAGCAGCTTAGGTTTGACAGGCCCCGGGGAGCTGTTTTTT
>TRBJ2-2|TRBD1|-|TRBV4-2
CASETGWLTGELFF
TGTGCCAGCGAGACAGGGTGGTTGACCGGGGAGCTGTTTTTT
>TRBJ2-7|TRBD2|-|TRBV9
CASSSSGGLSYEQYF
TGTGCCAGCAGCTCTAGCGGGGGACTATCCTACGAGCAGTACTTC
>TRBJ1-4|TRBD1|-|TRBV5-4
CASSPRGQGNEKLFF
TGTGCCAGCAGCCCCCGGGGACAGGGGAATGAAAAACTGTTTTTT
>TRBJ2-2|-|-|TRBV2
CASKVTGGRGGELFF
TGTGCCAGTAAGGTCACCGGGGGGCGCGGCGGGGAGCTGTTTTTT
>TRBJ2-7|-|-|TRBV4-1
CASSQDRRSAQVAYEQYF
TGCGCCAGCAGCCAAGACCGACGCAGTGCTCAGGTGGCCTACGAGCAGTACTTC
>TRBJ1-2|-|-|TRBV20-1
CSARVQGGYTF
TGCAGTGCTAGAGTTCAGGGGGGCTACACCTTC
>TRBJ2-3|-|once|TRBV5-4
CASSLAGGGITDTQYF
TGTGCCAGCAGCTTGGCCGGTGGGGGAATCACAGATACGCAGTATTTT
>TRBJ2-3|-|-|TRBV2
CATSGGIRTQYF
TGTGCCACCTCTGGGGGGATCCGTACGCAGTATTTT
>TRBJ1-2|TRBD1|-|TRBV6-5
CASGTGLNYGYTF
TGTGCCAGCGGGACAGGCTTAAACTATGGCTACACCTTC
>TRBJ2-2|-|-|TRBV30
CAWNPGQTTGELFF
TGTGCCTGGAACCCGGGACAAACAACCGGGGAGCTGTTTTTT
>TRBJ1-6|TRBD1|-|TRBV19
CASSTLRQGAGSPLHF
TGTGCCAGTAGTACCTTAAGACAGGGGGCTGGTTCACCCCTCCACTTT
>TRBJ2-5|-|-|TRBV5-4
CASSLALGETQYF
TGTGCCAGCAGCTTGGCTTTGGGAGAGACCCAGTACTTC
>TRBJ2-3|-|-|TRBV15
CATSRQGTDTQYF
TGTGCCACCAGCAGACAGGGCACAGATACGCAGTATTTT
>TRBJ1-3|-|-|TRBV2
CASSELLTSGNTIYF
TGTGCCAGCAGTGAACTGCTTACCTCTGGAAACACCATATATTTT
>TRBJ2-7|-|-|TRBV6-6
CASSSIRGLRPYEQYF
TGTGCCAGCAGTTCAATCAGGGGCCTCCGTCCCTACGAGCAGTACTTC
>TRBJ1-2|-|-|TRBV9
CASSAGTVYGYTF
TGTGCCAGCAGCGCCGGGACGGTCTATGGCTACACCTTC
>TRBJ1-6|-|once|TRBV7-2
CASSLMGFGQGISPLHF
TGTGCCAGCAGCTTAATGGGCTTCGGGCAGGGCATCTCACCCCTCCACTTT
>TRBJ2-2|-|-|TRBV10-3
CAISARDGTGELFF
TGTGCCATCAGTGCACGGGACGGCACCGGGGAGCTGTTTTTT
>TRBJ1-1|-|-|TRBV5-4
CASSLDGGTGRGAEAFF
TGTGCCAGCAGCTTGGATGGGGGAACAGGGAGAGGTGCTGAAGCTTTCTTT
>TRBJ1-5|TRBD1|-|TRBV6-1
CASIGDRDNQPQHF
TGTGCCAGCATCGGGGACAGGGACAATCAGCCCCAGCATTTT
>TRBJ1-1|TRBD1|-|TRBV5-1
CASSRATGGDIPAFF
TGCGCCAGCAGTAGGGCTACAGGGGGCGACATTCCAGCTTTCTTT
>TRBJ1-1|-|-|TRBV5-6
CASSFHLNTEAFF
TGTGCCAGCAGCTTCCACCTAAACACTGAAGCTTTCTTT
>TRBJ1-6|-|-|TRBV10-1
CASSPQGARSPLHF
TGCGCCAGCAGTCCTCAGGGTGCCCGTTCACCCCTCCACTTT